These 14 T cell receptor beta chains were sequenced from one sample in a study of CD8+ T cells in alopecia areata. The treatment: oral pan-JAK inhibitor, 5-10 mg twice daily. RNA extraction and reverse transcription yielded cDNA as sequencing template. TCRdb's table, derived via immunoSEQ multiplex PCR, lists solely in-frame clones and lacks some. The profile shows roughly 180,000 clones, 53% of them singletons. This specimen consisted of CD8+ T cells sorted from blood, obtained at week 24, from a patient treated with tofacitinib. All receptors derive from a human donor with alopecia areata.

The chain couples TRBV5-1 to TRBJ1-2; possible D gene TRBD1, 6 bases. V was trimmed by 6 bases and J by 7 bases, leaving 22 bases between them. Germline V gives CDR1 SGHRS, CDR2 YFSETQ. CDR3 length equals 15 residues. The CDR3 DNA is TGCGCCAGCACCTCGGACCGGGGGCATCTGGGTGGCTACACCTTC. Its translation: CASTSDRGHLGGYTF.

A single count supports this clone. DNA of the CDR3: TGTGCCAGCAGCGATACAGACAGGGAACGGTTCTTC. It is translated as CASSDTDRERFF. The chain recombines TRBV9 with TRBJ2-1, with TRBD1 matching 7 bases. Germline V CDR1 and CDR2: SGDLS, YYNGEE. The CDR3 totals 12 residues. V lost 3 bases and J lost 15; bases outside the gene matches: 9.

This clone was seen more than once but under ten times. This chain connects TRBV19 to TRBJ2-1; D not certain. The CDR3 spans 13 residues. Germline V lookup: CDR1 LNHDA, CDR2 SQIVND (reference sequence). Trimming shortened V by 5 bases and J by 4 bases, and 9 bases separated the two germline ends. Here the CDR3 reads CASSFRAYNEQFF. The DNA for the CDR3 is TGTGCCAGTAGTTTCCGGGCTTACAATGAGCAGTTCTTC.

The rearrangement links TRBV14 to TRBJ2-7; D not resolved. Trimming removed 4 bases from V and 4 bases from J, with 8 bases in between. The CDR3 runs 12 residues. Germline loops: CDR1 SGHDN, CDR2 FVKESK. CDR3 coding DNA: TGTGCCAGCAGCCCCGATGGTTACGAGCAGTACTTC. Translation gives CASSPDGYEQYF.

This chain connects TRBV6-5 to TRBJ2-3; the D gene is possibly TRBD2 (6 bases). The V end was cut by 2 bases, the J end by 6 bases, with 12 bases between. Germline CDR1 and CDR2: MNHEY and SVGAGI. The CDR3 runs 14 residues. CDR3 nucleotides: TGTGCCAGCAGTTACGGAGGGGCGGTGGATACGCAGTATTTT. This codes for CASSYGGAVDTQYF.

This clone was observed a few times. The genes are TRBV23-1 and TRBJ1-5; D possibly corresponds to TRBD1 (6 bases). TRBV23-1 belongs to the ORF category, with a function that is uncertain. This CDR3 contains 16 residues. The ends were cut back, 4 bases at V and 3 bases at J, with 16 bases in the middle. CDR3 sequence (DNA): TGCGCCAGCAGTCCCCCCCACACAGGGCCCAATCAGCCCCAGCATTTT. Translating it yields CASSPPHTGPNQPQHF.

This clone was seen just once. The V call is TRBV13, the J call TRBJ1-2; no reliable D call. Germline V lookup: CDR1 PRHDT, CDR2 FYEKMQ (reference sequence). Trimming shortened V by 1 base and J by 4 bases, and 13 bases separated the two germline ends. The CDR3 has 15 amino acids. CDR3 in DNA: TGTGCCAGCAGCTTAGAACGCCGGATCATCTATGGCTACACCTTC. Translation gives CASSLERRIIYGYTF.

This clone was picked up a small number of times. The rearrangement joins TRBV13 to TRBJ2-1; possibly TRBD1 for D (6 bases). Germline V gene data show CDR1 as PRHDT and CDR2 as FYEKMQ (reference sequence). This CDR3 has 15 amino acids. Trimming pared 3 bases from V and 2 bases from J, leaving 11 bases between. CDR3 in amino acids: CASSFGQSPYNEQFF. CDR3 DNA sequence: TGTGCCAGCAGCTTTGGACAGTCCCCCTACAATGAGCAGTTCTTC.

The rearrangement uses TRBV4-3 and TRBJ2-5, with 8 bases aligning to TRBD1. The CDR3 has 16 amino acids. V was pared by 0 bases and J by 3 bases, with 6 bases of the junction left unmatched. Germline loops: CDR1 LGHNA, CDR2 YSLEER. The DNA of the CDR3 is TGCGCCAGCAGCCAAGAATCCCACAGGGGGGAAGAGACCCAGTACTTC. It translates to CASSQESHRGEETQYF.

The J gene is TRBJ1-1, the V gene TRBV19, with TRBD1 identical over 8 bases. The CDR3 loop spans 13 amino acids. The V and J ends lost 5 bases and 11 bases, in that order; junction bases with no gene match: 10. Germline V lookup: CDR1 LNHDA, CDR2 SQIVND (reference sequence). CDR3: CASSFQGAPEAFF. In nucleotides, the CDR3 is TGTGCCAGTAGTTTCCAGGGGGCGCCGGAGGCTTTCTTT.

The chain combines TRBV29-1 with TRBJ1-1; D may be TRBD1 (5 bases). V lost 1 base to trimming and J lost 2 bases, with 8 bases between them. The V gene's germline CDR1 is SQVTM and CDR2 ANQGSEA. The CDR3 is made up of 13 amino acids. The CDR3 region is CSVEGGSNTEAFF. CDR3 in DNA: TGCAGCGTTGAAGGGGGCTCCAACACTGAAGCTTTCTTT.

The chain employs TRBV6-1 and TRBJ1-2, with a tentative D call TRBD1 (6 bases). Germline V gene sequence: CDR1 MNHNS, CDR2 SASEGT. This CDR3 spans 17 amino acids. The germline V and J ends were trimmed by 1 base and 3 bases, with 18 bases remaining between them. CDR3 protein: CASSEGLGAPRDYGYTF. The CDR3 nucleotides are TGTGCCAGCAGTGAAGGATTGGGGGCACCACGAGACTATGGCTACACCTTC.

The DNA of the CDR3 is TGTGCCAGCAGTTTCACAGGGAACACCGGGGAGCTGTTTTTT. Translated, it gives CASSFTGNTGELFF. The chain carries TRBV27 and TRBJ2-2, with a possible D match to TRBD1 (5 bases). Trimming removed 3 bases from V and 1 base from J, with 6 bases in between. Per the germline V gene, CDR1 is MNHEY and CDR2 is SMNVEV (reference sequence). CDR3 length: 14 amino acids.

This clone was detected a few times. The CDR3 loop reads CASSPSGGIADTQYF. The CDR3 DNA reads TGTGCCAGCAGCCCGAGCGGGGGGATCGCAGATACGCAGTATTTT. This chain connects TRBV7-2 to TRBJ2-3, with TRBD2 matching over 9 bases. The trim removed 5 bases at V and 4 bases at J, leaving 7 bases unmatched. This CDR3 has 15 residues. Germline assignment: CDR1 SGHTA and CDR2 FQGNSA.